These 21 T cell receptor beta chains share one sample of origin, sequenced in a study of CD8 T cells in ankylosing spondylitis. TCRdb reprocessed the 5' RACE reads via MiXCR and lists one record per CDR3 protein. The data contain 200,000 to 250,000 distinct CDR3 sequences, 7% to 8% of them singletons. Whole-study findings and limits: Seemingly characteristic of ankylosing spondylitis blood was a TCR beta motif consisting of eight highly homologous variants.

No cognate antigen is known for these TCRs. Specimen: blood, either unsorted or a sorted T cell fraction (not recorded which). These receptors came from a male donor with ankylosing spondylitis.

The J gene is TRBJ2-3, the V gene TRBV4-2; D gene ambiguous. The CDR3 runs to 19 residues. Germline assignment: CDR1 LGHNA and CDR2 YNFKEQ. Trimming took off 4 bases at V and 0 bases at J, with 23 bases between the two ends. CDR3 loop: CASSLPYLESGPSTDTQYF. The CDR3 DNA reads TGTGCCAGCAGCCTCCCCTACCTTGAGTCCGGCCCAAGCACAGATACGCAGTATTTT.

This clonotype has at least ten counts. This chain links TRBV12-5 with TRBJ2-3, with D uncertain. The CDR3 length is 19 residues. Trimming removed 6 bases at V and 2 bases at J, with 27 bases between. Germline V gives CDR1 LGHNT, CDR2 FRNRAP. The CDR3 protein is CASGRSTAINYTSTDTQYF. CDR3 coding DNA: TGTGCTAGTGGACGTAGTACAGCGATCAACTACACCTCCACAGATACGCAGTATTTT.

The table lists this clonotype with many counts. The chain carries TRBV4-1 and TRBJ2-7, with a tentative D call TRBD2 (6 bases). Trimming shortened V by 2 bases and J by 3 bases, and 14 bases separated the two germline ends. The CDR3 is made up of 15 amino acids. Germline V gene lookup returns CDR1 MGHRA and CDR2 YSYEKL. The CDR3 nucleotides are TGCGCCAGCAGCCAAAGGGGACTGACCTTCTACGAGCAGTACTTC. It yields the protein CASSQRGLTFYEQYF.

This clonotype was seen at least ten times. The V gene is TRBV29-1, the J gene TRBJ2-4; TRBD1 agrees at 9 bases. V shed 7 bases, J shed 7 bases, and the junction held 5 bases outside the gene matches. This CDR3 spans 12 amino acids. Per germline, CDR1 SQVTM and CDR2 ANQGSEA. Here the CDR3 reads CSADRGENIQYF. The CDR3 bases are TGCAGCGCTGACAGGGGGGAGAACATTCAGTACTTC.

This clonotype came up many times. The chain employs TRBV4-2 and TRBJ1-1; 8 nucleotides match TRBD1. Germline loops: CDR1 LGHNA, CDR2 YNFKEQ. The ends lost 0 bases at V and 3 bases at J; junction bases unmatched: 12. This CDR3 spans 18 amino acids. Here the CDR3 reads CASSQEGQAHLVDTEAFF. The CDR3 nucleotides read TGTGCCAGCAGCCAAGAGGGACAGGCCCACCTTGTGGACACTGAAGCTTTCTTT.

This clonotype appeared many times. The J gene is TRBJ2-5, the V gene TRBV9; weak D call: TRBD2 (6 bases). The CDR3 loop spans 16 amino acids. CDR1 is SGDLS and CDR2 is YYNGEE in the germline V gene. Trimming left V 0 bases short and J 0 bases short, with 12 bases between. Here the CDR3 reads CASSVGGAGNQETQYF. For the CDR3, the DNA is TGTGCCAGCAGCGTAGGAGGGGCGGGGAACCAAGAGACCCAGTACTTC.

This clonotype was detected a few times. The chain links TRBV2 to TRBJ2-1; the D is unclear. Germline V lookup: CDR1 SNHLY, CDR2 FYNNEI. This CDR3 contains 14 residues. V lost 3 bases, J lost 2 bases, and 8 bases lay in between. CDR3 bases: TGTGCCAGCAGTGATCGACCCACCTACAATGAGCAGTTCTTC. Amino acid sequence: CASSDRPTYNEQFF.

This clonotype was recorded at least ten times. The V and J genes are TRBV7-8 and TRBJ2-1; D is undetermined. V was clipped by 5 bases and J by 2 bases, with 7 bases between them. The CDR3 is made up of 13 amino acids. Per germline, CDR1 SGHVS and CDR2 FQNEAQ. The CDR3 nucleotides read TGTGCCAGCAGCCCTGACACCTACAATGAGCAGTTCTTC. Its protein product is CASSPDTYNEQFF. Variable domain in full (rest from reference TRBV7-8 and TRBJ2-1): GAGVSQSPRYKVAKRGQDVALRCDPISGHVSLFWYQQALGQGPEFLTYFQNEAQLDKSGLPSDRFFAERPEGSVSTLKIQRTQQEDSAVYLCASSPDTYNEQFFGPGTRLTVL.

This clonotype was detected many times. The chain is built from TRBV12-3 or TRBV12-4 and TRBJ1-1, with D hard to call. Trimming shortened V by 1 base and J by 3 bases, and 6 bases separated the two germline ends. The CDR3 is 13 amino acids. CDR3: CASSLGRHTEAFF. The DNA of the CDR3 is TGTGCCAGCAGTTTAGGTCGACACACTGAAGCTTTCTTT.

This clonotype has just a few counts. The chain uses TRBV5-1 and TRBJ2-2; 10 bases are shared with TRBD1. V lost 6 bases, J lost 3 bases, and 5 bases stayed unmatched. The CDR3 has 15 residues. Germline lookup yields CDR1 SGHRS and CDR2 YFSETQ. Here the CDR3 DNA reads TGCGCCAGCACCGCCGGGACAGGGGACACCGGGGAGCTGTTTTTT. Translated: CASTAGTGDTGELFF.

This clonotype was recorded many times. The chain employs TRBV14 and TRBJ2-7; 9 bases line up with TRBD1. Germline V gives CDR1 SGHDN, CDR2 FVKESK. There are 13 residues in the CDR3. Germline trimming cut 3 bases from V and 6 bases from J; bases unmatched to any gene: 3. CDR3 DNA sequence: TGTGCCAGCAGCCAGGGACAGGGTGTCGAGCAGTACTTC. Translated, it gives CASSQGQGVEQYF.

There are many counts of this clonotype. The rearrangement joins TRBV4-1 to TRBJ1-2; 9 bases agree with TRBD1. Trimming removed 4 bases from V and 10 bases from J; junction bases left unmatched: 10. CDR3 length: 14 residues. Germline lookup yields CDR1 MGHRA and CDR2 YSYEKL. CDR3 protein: CASSPLQRQGDYTF. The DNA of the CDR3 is TGCGCCAGCAGCCCCCTGCAAAGACAGGGGGACTACACCTTC.

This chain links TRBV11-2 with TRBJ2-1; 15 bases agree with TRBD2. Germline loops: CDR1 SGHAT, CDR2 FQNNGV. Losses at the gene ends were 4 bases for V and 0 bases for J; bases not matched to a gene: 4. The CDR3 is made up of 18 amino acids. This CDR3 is CASSYGTSGGSSYNEQFF. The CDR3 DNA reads TGTGCCAGCAGCTATGGGACTAGCGGGGGGAGCTCCTACAATGAGCAGTTCTTC.

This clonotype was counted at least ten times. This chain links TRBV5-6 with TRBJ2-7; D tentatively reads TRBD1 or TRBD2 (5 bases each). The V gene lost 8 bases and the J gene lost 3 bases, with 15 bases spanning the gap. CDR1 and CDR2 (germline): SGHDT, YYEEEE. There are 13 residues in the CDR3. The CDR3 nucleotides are TGTGCCAGTACCGGGACCGAGGACTACGAGCAGTACTTC. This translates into CASTGTEDYEQYF.

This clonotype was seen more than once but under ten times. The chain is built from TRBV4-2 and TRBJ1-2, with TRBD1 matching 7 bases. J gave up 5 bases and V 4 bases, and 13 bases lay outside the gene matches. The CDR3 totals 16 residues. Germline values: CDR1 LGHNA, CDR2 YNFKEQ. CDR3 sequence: CASSPPKGTDPYGYTF. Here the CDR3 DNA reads TGTGCCAGCAGCCCCCCCAAGGGGACAGATCCATATGGCTACACCTTC.

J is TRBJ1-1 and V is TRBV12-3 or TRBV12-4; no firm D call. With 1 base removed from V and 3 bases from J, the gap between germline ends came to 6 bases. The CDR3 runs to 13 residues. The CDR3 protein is CASSLVSYTEAFF. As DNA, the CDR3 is TGTGCCAGCAGTTTAGTCAGCTACACTGAAGCTTTCTTT.

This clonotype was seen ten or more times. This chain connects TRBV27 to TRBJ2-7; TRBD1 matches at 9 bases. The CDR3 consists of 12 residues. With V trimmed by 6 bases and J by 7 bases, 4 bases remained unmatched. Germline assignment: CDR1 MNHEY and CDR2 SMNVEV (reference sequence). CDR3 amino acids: CASSRDRVEQYF. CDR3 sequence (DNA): TGTGCCAGCAGCAGGGACAGGGTTGAGCAGTACTTC.

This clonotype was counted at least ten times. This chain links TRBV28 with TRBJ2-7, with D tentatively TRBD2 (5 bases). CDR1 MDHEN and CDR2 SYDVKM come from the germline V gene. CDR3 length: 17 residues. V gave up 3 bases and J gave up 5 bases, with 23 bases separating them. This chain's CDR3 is CASSFSSAEEGRHEQYF. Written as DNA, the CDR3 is TGTGCCAGCAGTTTTTCTTCGGCAGAAGAGGGTAGACACGAGCAGTACTTC.

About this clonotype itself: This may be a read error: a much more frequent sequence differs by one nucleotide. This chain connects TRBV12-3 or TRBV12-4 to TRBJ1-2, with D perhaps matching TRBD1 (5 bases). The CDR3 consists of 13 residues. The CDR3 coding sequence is TGTGCCGGCAGTTCCGGGACGTCACTTGGCTACACCTTC. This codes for CAGSSGTSLGYTF.

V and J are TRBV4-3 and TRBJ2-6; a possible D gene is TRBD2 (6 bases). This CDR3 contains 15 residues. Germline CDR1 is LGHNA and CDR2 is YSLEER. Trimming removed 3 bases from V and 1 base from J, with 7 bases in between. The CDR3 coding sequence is TGCGCCAGCAGCCACGGGACTTCTGGGGCCAACGTCCTGACTTTC. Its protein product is CASSHGTSGANVLTF.

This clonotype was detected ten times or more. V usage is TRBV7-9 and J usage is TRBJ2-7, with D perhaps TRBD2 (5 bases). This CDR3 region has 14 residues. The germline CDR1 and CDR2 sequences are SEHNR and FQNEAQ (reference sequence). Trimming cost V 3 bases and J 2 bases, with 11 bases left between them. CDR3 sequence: CASSLTGNPYEQYF. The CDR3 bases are TGTGCCAGCAGCTTGACGGGGAACCCCTACGAGCAGTACTTC.